This T cell receptor beta chain was captured by sequencing in a study of vaccination and CD4 T cells after COVID-19 (dated by TCRdb to between 2021 and 2022). In the study overall: SARS-CoV-2 positivity had been established in the convalescent patients by nasal swab PCR, and mild disease was recorded in roughly 10 of these patients and severe disease in one. In some eleven COVID-19 convalescent patients and several infection-naive healthy vaccine recipients, researchers compared the spike-specific CD4+ TCR repertoire from before mRNA vaccination with the repertoire from after. Post-COVID blood samples were collected from convalescent patients a median of around 100 days after diagnosis, with a range of roughly 35 to 180 days. In the convalescent cohort there were six males and four females, among whom were two Hispanic individuals, seven Caucasians, two Asians and one multiracial person. Each participant got two doses of either the Pfizer-BioNTech BNT162b2 vaccine (n=8) or the Moderna mRNA-1273 vaccine (n=2). Post-vaccine blood samples were obtained a median of around 74 days after the second vaccine dose, with a range of roughly 14 to 241 days. Results and caveats for the whole study, not just this receptor: Among the post-vaccine SARS-CoV-2-reactive clones in convalescent patients, a median about 89% showed up only after vaccination, which suggests vaccine-specific priming. Although the median number of SARS-CoV-2-reactive clonotypes went up from around 20 after infection to around 40 after vaccination, the increase was not significant. The study included relatively few convalescent patients and did not analyze early timepoints after natural infection. In convalescent patients, nearly all vaccine-specific clones (304 of 307) were found to be mono-reactive for SARS-CoV-2 spike rather than cross-reactive with common cold coronaviruses.

This clonotype was detected only a few times. No antigen is known for it. No per-base quality is available; no much larger clone lies one base away. Library generation was performed with PCR. Reads for this sample came from an Illumina iSeq 100. The authors' analysis ran thus. Non-productive sequences were removed, and CDR3s not starting with C, not ending with F or W, or shorter than 7 amino acids were discarded. Levenshtein distances (stringdist) and unrooted phylogenetic trees (ape) in R version 3.6.1 were used to assess CDR3 homology. In-frame beta chains were kept once TCRdb had trimmed the public reads at Q25 with fastp and called clones with MiXCR. Each CDR3 protein appears once, grouped with its most common genes and DNA. The authors' filters were not applied to this entry. For this sample there are approximately 19,000 distinct CDR3 sequences; around 62% appear just once. Of the sample, about 0.94% falls within the top ten clones.

The convalescent patients' positive SARS-CoV-2 PCR tests were from March to December 2020, which was before the Alpha, Beta and Delta variants emerged in the United States. Ficoll-Paque Plus gradient centrifugation was used to isolate PBMCs from whole blood, and the isolated PBMCs were then either used fresh or cryopreserved at -140C. The specimen was CD4+ T cells from blood, collected before SARS-CoV-2 vaccination. This TCR was sampled from a human donor who had recovered from COVID-19.

The DNA reads TGCGCCAGCAGCCAACCCGGTCGGACAGCTAACTATGGCTACACCTTC. Translated, it reads CASSQPGRTANYGYTF. The receptor chain draws on TRBV4-1 and TRBJ1-2; TRBD1 is possibly the D segment (6 matching bases). Deletion took 2 bases off V and 0 bases off J, with a span of 13 bases between the germline ends. The germline V gene encodes CDR1 MGHRA and CDR2 YSYEKL. The CDR3 covers 16 residues, taking in both the cysteine and the phenylalanine. Left in the record is the CDR3 DNA by itself, 48 bases read in frame from the first base.